The clone carrying this TCR beta chain has a count of ten or more. Its antigen is currently unknown. This CDR3 is 17 amino acids long. V lost 2 bases and J lost 2; bases outside the gene matches: 3. The germline V gene has CDR1 MNHEY and CDR2 SMNVEV (reference sequence). This sample stems from a study of early T cells in non-severe SARS-CoV-2 infection. Study background: Unsorted whole blood bulk RNA was sequenced, with unpaired chains.

Each cDNA molecule carried a unique molecular identifier. TCRdb used MiXCR to reprocess the 5' RACE reads, holding one entry per CDR3 protein. The sample consists of about 29,000 distinct CDR3 sequences, 5% to 5.5% of them appearing once. General study points: The VDJdb matching leaned toward anti-spike CD8 responses and overlooked private and CD4 specificities.

This chain links TRBV27 with TRBJ2-2, with TRBD2 matching 12 bases. The source is an adult who was a healthcare worker with PCR-confirmed SARS-CoV-2 infection or an uninfected control (not recorded which). The material sequenced was whole blood. This chain's CDR3 is CASSLPGLAGNTGELFF. CDR3 nucleotides: TGTGCCAGCAGTTTACCAGGACTAGCGGGAAACACCGGGGAGCTGTTTTTT.